This note documents a single T cell receptor beta chain sequence. These data originate in a study of T cell changes during pregnancy in multiple sclerosis. This CDR3 spans 15 amino acids. The ends were cut back, 4 bases at V and 9 bases at J, with 21 bases in the middle. Germline V gene data show CDR1 as LNHNV and CDR2 as YYDKDF (reference sequence). Generated by immunoSEQ multiplex PCR, the TCRdb table keeps only in-frame clones and is missing some. The sample lists about 40,000 clones, about 94% occurring once. This rearrangement joins TRBV15 to TRBJ2-5, with D perhaps matching TRBD2 (5 bases). This TCR was sampled from a female donor with multiple sclerosis, enrolled in a pregnancy study. Material: peripheral blood, obtained in the third trimester of pregnancy. The CDR3 loop reads CATSMRSPRSGSQYF. The DNA of the CDR3 is TGTGCCACCAGCATGAGGTCCCCACGCTCGGGATCCCAGTACTTC.